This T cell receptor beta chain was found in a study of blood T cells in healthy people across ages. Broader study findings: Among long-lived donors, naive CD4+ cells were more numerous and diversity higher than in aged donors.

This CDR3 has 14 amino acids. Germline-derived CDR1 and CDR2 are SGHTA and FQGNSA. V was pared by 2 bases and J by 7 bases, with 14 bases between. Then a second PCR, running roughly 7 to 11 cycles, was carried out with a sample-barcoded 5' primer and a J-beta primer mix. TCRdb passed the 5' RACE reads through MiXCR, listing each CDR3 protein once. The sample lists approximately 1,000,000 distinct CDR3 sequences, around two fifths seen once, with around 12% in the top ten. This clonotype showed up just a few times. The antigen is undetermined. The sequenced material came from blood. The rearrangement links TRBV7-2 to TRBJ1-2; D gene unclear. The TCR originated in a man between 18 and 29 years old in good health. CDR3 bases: TGTGCCAGCAGCTTATCCCACGGATATGGTGGCTACACCTTC. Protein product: CASSLSHGYGGYTF.